A single sample is the source of the 16 T cell receptor beta chains below, sequenced in a study of shared clonotypes between healthy human individuals. It was CD45RO-negative cells, positively selected for CCR7, that made up naive CD8 cells, with terminally differentiated effector memory CD45RA+ cells excluded. The data were produced by immunoSEQ multiplex PCR, yet TCRdb's version contains in-frame clones alone and is incomplete. Found here are about 2 million clones, approximately 95% of them singletons; the top ten hold roughly 1.1%. Sequencing was done on a sample of naive CD8+ T cells sorted from blood. Receptors originate from a man aged 18 to 29 in good health.

The chain uses TRBV11-2 and TRBJ1-2; the D gene is possibly TRBD1 (5 bases). With 1 base removed from V and 2 bases from J, the gap between germline ends came to 14 bases. This CDR3 comprises 16 residues. Per germline, CDR1 SGHAT and CDR2 FQNNGV. The CDR3 DNA follows: TGTGCCAGCAGCTTAGGAGACAGTCAAGGAAACTATGGCTACACCTTC. Amino acid sequence: CASSLGDSQGNYGYTF.

The chain links TRBV30 to TRBJ2-1, with 12 bases identical to TRBD2. Trimming removed 0 bases from V and 5 bases from J; junction bases left unmatched: 14. CDR1 is GTSNPN and CDR2 is SVGIG in the germline V gene (reference sequence). The CDR3 runs 19 residues. The CDR3 nucleotides are TGTGCCTGGAGTGTACCCCACTCTGGGCTAGCGGGAGGGAACAATGAGCAGTTCTTC. Translating gives CAWSVPHSGLAGGNNEQFF.

This clone was detected once. This rearrangement joins TRBV2 to TRBJ1-3; D unclear. The CDR3 runs 14 residues. CDR1 and CDR2 (germline): SNHLY, FYNNEI. Trimming pared 3 bases from V and 4 bases from J, leaving 10 bases between. The CDR3 nucleotides read TGTGCCAGCAGTGAGTGGAGCGGGGGAAACACCATATATTTT. Translation gives CASSEWSGGNTIYF.

V gene TRBV27 combines with J gene TRBJ2-1; D is possibly TRBD1 or TRBD2 (6 bases each). There are 16 residues in the CDR3. V was clipped by 0 bases and J by 2 bases, with 11 bases between them. Germline-derived CDR1 and CDR2 are MNHEY and SMNVEV (reference sequence). The CDR3 sequence is CASSLSGGDTYNEQFF. CDR3 bases: TGTGCCAGCAGTTTATCCGGGGGCGACACCTACAATGAGCAGTTCTTC.

The chain carries TRBV6-6 and TRBJ1-5; the D gene is possibly TRBD1 (5 bases). Per germline, CDR1 MNHNY and CDR2 SVGAGI (reference sequence). V lost 8 bases to trimming and J lost 0 bases, with 14 bases between them. This CDR3 has 15 residues. CDR3 sequence (DNA): TGTGCCAGCTCTCCGGGGGACTATAGCAATCAGCCCCAGCATTTT. Protein: CASSPGDYSNQPQHF.

Details on this clone: The identical CDR3 is also encoded by other nucleotide sequences in the sample. V is TRBV6-5 and J is TRBJ2-7; TRBD2 is a possible D gene (5 bases). The germline V gene encodes CDR1 MNHEY and CDR2 SVGAGI. Trimming cost V 2 bases and J 4 bases, with 9 bases left between them. This CDR3 has 13 residues. CDR3 bases: TGTGCCAGCAGTTACGGAGAGGGTTACGAGCAGTACTTC. Encoded protein: CASSYGEGYEQYF.

The V call is TRBV5-5, the J call TRBJ1-6; D remains unclear. The V end lost 0 bases, the J end lost 5 bases, and 6 bases lay between the germline ends. The CDR3 sequence is 14 residues long. CDR1 SGHKS and CDR2 YYEKEE come from the germline V gene (reference sequence). The CDR3 loop reads CASSLGQDNSPLHF. In DNA form, the CDR3 reads TGTGCCAGCAGCTTGGGTCAGGATAATTCACCCCTCCACTTT.

The J gene is TRBJ1-2, the V gene TRBV14, with 7 positions matching TRBD1. V lost 1 base and J lost 6; bases outside the gene matches: 11. The CDR3 length is 16 residues. CDR1 and CDR2 (germline): SGHDN, FVKESK. CDR3 loop: CASSQVFSGGLNGYTF. Written as DNA, the CDR3 is TGTGCCAGCAGCCAAGTATTCTCAGGGGGACTCAATGGCTACACCTTC.

The chain joins TRBV5-8 to TRBJ2-7, with D perhaps assigned TRBD1 or TRBD2 (5 bases each). V lost 0 bases and J 5 bases, leaving 15 bases between the germline ends. The CDR3 runs to 15 residues. The germline V gene encodes CDR1 SGHTS and CDR2 YDEGEE. CDR3 nucleotides: TGTGCCAGCAGCTTGGCCGAACGAGGGACGGACGAGCAGTACTTC. Its translation: CASSLAERGTDEQYF.

The chain combines TRBV28 with TRBJ2-2; D tentatively fits TRBD1 or TRBD2 (6 bases each). This CDR3 is built from 17 residues. Germline assignment: CDR1 MDHEN and CDR2 SYDVKM. Between the trimmed V and J ends, which lost 4 bases and 6 bases, there was a span of 21 bases. CDR3 nucleotides: TGTGCCAGCAGTTCTACGGAGGGACACACCGTCGCCGGGGAGCTGTTTTTT. Its protein product is CASSSTEGHTVAGELFF.

V gene TRBV27 combines with J gene TRBJ2-3; TRBD2 aligns across 10 bases. The CDR3 runs 15 residues. V was pared by 8 bases and J by 13 bases, with 18 bases of the junction left unmatched. CDR1 and CDR2 from the germline V gene are MNHEY and SMNVEV (reference sequence). Written as DNA, the CDR3 is TGTGCCAGCCAGCCACTCAGGGAAGCGGGAGGGCCAAAGTATTTT. Protein product: CASQPLREAGGPKYF.

The V call is TRBV7-2, the J call TRBJ2-7; D call uncertain. V lost 1 base and J lost 5, with 15 bases in between. Germline V gene lookup returns CDR1 SGHTA and CDR2 FQGNSA. The CDR3 runs 15 residues. CDR3 coding DNA: TGTGCCAGCAGCTTAGGTTTTGGTCGGTTCCACGAGCAGTACTTC. Its translation: CASSLGFGRFHEQYF.

V and J are TRBV7-9 and TRBJ2-3; 10 nucleotides line up with TRBD2. The CDR3 spans 17 residues. After removal of 4 bases from V and 2 bases from J, the junction contained 9 bases not matched to a gene. Per the germline V gene, CDR1 is SEHNR and CDR2 is FQNEAQ (reference sequence). CDR3 nucleotide sequence: TGTGCCAGCAGCTCCAATAGCGGGGGGCCTTACACAGATACGCAGTATTTT. This codes for CASSSNSGGPYTDTQYF.

The CDR3 loop is CASSLYVDQNYEQYF. The CDR3 DNA reads TGCGCCAGCAGCCTTTACGTGGACCAAAACTACGAGCAGTACTTC. J is TRBJ2-7 and V is TRBV4-3; no definite D call. The V end was cut by 4 bases, the J end by 3 bases, with 16 bases between. The CDR3 consists of 15 residues. Germline CDR1 and CDR2: LGHNA and YSLEER.

This sequence joins TRBV29-1 and TRBJ1-5; D is perhaps TRBD1 (6 bases). V lost 3 bases to trimming and J lost 0 bases, with 9 bases between them. There are 14 residues in the CDR3. The germline V gene has CDR1 SQVTM and CDR2 ANQGSEA. CDR3: CSVDEGGSNQPQHF. The CDR3 coding sequence is TGCAGCGTTGATGAGGGGGGTAGCAATCAGCCCCAGCATTTT.

This chain connects TRBV7-9 to TRBJ2-1; D call uncertain. The germline V and J ends were trimmed by 8 bases and 6 bases, with 14 bases remaining between them. CDR3 length: 13 amino acids. Germline CDR1 reads SEHNR; CDR2 reads FQNEAQ (reference sequence). The CDR3 reads CASSPGLSNEQFF. In DNA form, the CDR3 reads TGTGCCAGCTCCCCCGGGCTATCCAATGAGCAGTTCTTC.